This TCR beta chain was sequenced for a study of shared clonotypes between healthy human individuals (dated by TCRdb to about 2020). In terms of the full investigation: The cohort comprised a couple of women and a few men aged 18 to 49 years. Each donor's leukapheresis produced roughly between roughly 0.85 and 10 billion PBMCs. Libraries were prepared and TCR repertoires were sequenced by different laboratories using diverse techniques, in order to increase sequencing depth and limit assay-specific biases. To estimate repertoire size and how much clonotype sharing occurs between individuals, the study deeply sequenced the blood TCR repertoires of roughly 5 healthy adults. Study-level results and caveats: Based on pairwise subsampling, the degree of clonotype sharing among donors was expected to be affected by sequencing depth. The small number of donors limited the genetic and exposure-history diversity represented. Sampling was limited to blood, and TCR repertoires in tissue likely differ from TCR repertoires in blood.

The donors were healthy, HIV-negative adults with no recently reported acute infections or vaccinations. Every donor was a Caucasian adult living in Nashville, Tennessee, USA. For unsorted samples, about 90 million PBMCs were counted and genomic DNA was extracted with the QIAamp DNA Blood Mini kit. Blood was obtained by leukapheresis, after which PBMCs were separated by Ficoll-Histopaque density gradient centrifugation and cryopreserved in liquid nitrogen vapor phase. To note about this clone: There is no known antigen for this receptor. It has no much larger one-base neighbor in the sample; base qualities were not kept.

Using the deep immunoSEQ assay, multiplex PCR amplified TCR CDR3 regions from genomic DNA. Extracted genomic DNA from each cell subset was distributed evenly across all wells of several immunoSEQ 96-well plates, and each plate was treated as a replicate. For unsorted PBMC, each replicate PCR was loaded with about 300 ng genomic DNA, equivalent to tens of thousands of T cell genomes. Ten immunoSEQ deep assay plates were used to sequence unsorted PBMC genomic DNA. Purified libraries were measured with a Qubit 3.0 fluorometer, size-checked on a Bioanalyzer 2100, and measured again with the KAPA Library Quantification kit. Every immunoSEQ 96-well plate was sequenced on a dedicated single-read 150-cycle Illumina NextSeq 550 flow cell. In the paper's pipeline: Because the immunoSEQ output included only junctional sequences and no quality scores, the filtering could not be the same as the filtering used for full-length reads. Sequences were annotated with PyIR, a Python wrapper for IgBLAST v1.9, using IMGT germline references to assign V/J genes and CDR3. Reads with weak V/J assignments (E-value above 1e-6), missing CDR3, stop codons, out-of-frame junctions, or ambiguous translated residues were removed. A V3J clonotype was defined by an identical inferred V gene, J gene, and CDR3 amino acid sequence. Percentage overlap between repertoires was computed as shared unique clonotypes divided by the size of the smaller repertoire. Repertoire richness was assessed with RTK rarefaction, the Chao1 estimator, and Recon v2.1 estimates of unobserved clonotypes. TCRdb's version of the immuneACCESS table is confined to in-frame rearrangements and falls short of the full clone set. An unresolved V gene accounts for under half of the shortfall where checked; the remainder is of unknown origin. V and J calls plus clone size are reproduced from that table; the DNA served to infer D and trimming. Counted in this sample were 97,000 or so clones; around 43% of them appeared once. Roughly 16% of the sample is in the top ten clones.

CDR1 and CDR2, looked up from the germline V gene, are MNHEY and SVGAGI. Relative to germline, V is 4 bases shorter and J is 7 bases shorter, with 10 bases between their ends. Inclusive of the bounding cysteine and phenylalanine, the CDR3 is 12 residues long. Only the CDR3 part of the read is kept: 36 bases, read in frame from the first base. The receptor was derived from a woman aged 35 to 49 in good health. Some clones in this sample may be carry-over from other donors' samples. Material for sequencing was PBMCs. The chain couples TRBV6-5 to TRBJ2-5; the D gene is perhaps TRBD2, on 5 matching bases. Here the CDR3 is given as CASSSPDSTQYF. The nucleotides are TGTGCCAGCAGTTCCCCGGACTCGACCCAGTACTTC.